This TCR beta chain comes out of a study of cytomegalovirus exposure and HLA in healthy donors. CDR1 DFQATT and CDR2 SNEGSKA come from the germline V gene (reference sequence). The CDR3 contains 11 residues. V lost 5 bases and J 8 bases, leaving 12 bases between the germline ends. Whole-study findings and limits: Analyzed later, association rates of TCRs varied across HLA loci, with DRB1 most and HLA-C fewest.

PCR employed 60 Vbeta and 13 Jbeta primers. Method: immunoSEQ multiplex PCR; TCRdb's copy keeps in-frame clones and lacks some. The sample lists approximately 160,000 clones, 80% occurring once. To note about this clone: Antigen unknown.

The rearrangement joins TRBV20-1 to TRBJ1-1, with D possibly matching TRBD1 (5 bases). This TCR derives from a woman aged 45-60 years in good health and CMV-seropositive. Material for sequencing was PBMCs. Here the CDR3 DNA reads TGCAGTGCTTATGACAGTTACGAAGCTTTCTTT. Amino acids: CSAYDSYEAFF.